This T cell receptor (beta chain) was found in a study of blood T cell repertoires in COVID-19. For the study at large: Samples representing acute and convalescent COVID-19 were sourced from the United States, Italy and Spain.

The CDR3 has 11 amino acids. The germline V gene encodes CDR1 GTSNPN and CDR2 SVGIG (reference sequence). The V and J ends lost 2 bases and 7 bases respectively, with 3 bases between them. In the original analysis: Counts of nucleated cells, estimated from reference gene primer amplification, were obtained. Sequencing was performed with immunoSEQ multiplex PCR; in TCRdb, only in-frame clones are kept and a portion is missing. V and J calls and clone size follow that table, whereas D and trimming were derived from the DNA. The sample lists some 200,000 clones, more than 75% occurring once. This chain joins TRBV30 and TRBJ1-6; no clear D. Sequencing was carried out using peripheral blood. The TCR originated in a man between 35 and 55 years old with active or convalescent COVID-19. CDR3 sequence: CAWSLNSPLHF. The CDR3 DNA sequence: TGTGCCTGGAGTCTAAATTCACCCCTCCACTTT.